The sequence of this T cell receptor (beta chain) was determined in a study of T cell repertoires in cytomegalovirus infection. Turning to the study itself: Signatures in public TCR beta sequences pointed to both CMV infection and matching HLA type.

Via MiXCR, TCRdb re-called the reads, giving one row per CDR3 protein. The sample lists over 85,000 distinct CDR3 sequences; about 15% were seen once. Overall study results and limits: CMV-specific TCR beta clonotypes restricted by HLA-C were the ones dominating the ex vivo response.

This clonotype was counted ten times or more. Its target is unknown. Deletions cut 5 bases from V and 0 bases from J, with 12 bases between. CDR1 is SGHTA and CDR2 is FQGNSA in the germline V gene. The CDR3 sequence is 15 residues long. The genes are TRBV7-2 and TRBJ2-3; a weak D match, TRBD2 (6 bases). Specimen: PBMCs. The TCR sequence derives from a human donor in good health (CMV status not recorded). Some clones in this sample may be carry-over from other donors' samples. CDR3 in DNA: TGTGCCAGCAGCCCTATGGAGGGGAGCACAGATACGCAGTATTTT. This sequence encodes CASSPMEGSTDTQYF.